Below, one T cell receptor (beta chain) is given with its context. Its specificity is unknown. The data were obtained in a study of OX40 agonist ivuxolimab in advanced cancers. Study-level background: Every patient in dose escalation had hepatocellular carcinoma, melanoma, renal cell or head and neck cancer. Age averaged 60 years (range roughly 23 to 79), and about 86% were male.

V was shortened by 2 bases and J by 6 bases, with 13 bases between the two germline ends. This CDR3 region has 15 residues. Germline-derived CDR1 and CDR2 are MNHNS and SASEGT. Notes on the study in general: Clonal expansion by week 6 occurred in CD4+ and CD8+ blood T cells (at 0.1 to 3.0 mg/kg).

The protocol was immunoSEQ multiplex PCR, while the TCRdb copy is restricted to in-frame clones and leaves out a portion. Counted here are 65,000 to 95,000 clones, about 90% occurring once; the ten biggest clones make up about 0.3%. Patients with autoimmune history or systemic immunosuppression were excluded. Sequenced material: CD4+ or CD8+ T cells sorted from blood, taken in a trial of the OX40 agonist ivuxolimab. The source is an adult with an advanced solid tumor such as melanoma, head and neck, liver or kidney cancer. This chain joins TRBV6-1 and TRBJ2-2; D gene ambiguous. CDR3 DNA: TGTGCCAGCAGTGAATTTCTGGGGATGGCCGGGGAGCTGTTTTTT. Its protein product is CASSEFLGMAGELFF.